This is a list of T cell receptor beta chains from one sample in a study of blood T cells in healthy people across ages. TCRdb reprocessed the 5' RACE reads via MiXCR and lists one record per CDR3 protein. The data contain about 1.8 million distinct CDR3 sequences, just under 50% of them singletons. The sample consisted of blood. The receptors here all came from a middle-aged woman in good health. Both conserved end residues are part of each CDR3. D genes are given only for firm matches. Not all rows give a size; the values are once, few, many and, for expanded clones, a class.

>TRBJ2-7|TRBV28|-|-
TGTGCCAGCAGCTCGGATGGGACACCTACCTACGAGCAGTACTTC
CASSSDGTPTYEQYF
>TRBJ2-7|TRBV7-2|-|-
TGTGCCAGCAGCCCCATACCGGAGGGCTACGAGCAGTACTTC
CASSPIPEGYEQYF
>TRBJ1-4|TRBV7-2|TRBD1|-
TGTGCCAGCAGCCAGGACAGGCCTGCAACTAATGAAAAACTGTTTTTT
CASSQDRPATNEKLFF
>TRBJ2-1|TRBV11-1|-|few
TGTGCCAGCAGCACCAGGGGTAACAATGAGCAGTTCTTC
CASSTRGNNEQFF
>TRBJ2-1|TRBV24-1|-|-
TGTGCCACCAGTGATGCTAGGTACAATGAGCAGTTCTTC
CATSDARYNEQFF
>TRBJ2-5|TRBV5-1|-|-
TGCGCCAGCAGCTTGACCAGACAGCCCGGAGAGACCCAGTACTTC
CASSLTRQPGETQYF
>TRBJ2-1|TRBV4-2|TRBD1|few
TGTGCCAGCAGCCAACCCGGGACAGGGAGCAATGAGCAGTTCTTC
CASSQPGTGSNEQFF
>TRBJ2-5|TRBV27|-|few
TGTGCCAGCAGTTTGTGGTCAGGGACCAGGGAGACCCAGTACTTC
CASSLWSGTRETQYF
>TRBJ1-2|TRBV20-1|TRBD1|-
TGCAGTGCTGAGCATACAGGGGGCTATGGGTATGGCTACACCTTC
CSAEHTGGYGYGYTF
>TRBJ2-5|TRBV12-3/TRBV12-4|-|-
TGTGCCAGCAGCGCCGGAAGCGGGGAGACCCAGTACTTC
CASSAGSGETQYF
>TRBJ1-6|TRBV6-5|TRBD1|-
TGTGCCAGCAGTTACTCGGGGACAGGGGTAAATTCACCCCTCCACTTT
CASSYSGTGVNSPLHF
>TRBJ1-2|TRBV5-1|TRBD1|-
TGCGCCAGCAGCTTGGAGGACAGGGAATATGGCTACACCTTC
CASSLEDREYGYTF
>TRBJ2-7|TRBV2|-|-
TGTGCCAGCAATGTCCCGGGCGGCTCCTACGAGCAGTACTTC
CASNVPGGSYEQYF
>TRBJ2-5|TRBV7-8|-|-
TGTGCCAGCAGCGAGAAACACGAAGAGACCCAGTACTTC
CASSEKHEETQYF
>TRBJ2-5|TRBV29-1|-|-
TGCAGCGTTGAACTAGGCAGGGCGGAGACCCGGTACTTC
CSVELGRAETRYF
>TRBJ1-4|TRBV28|-|few
TGTGCCAGCAAAAGGGAAGGTATCGAAAAACTGTTTTTT
CASKREGIEKLFF
>TRBJ2-7|TRBV2|TRBD1|-
TGTGCCAACAGGGGTCACTACGAGCAGTACTTC
CANRGHYEQYF
>TRBJ2-5|TRBV20-1|-|many
TGCAGTGCAGCTGACAGGAACCAAGAGACCCAGTACTTC
CSAADRNQETQYF
>TRBJ2-4|TRBV6-2/TRBV6-3|-|-
TGTGCCAGCAGTTCTAGGGGGGACATTCAGTACTTC
CASSSRGDIQYF
>TRBJ2-7|TRBV6-6|TRBD1|-
TGTGCCAGCAGACTACCGGGACAGGGTCGGTACGAGCAGTACTTC
CASRLPGQGRYEQYF
>TRBJ2-5|TRBV6-1|-|-
TGTGCCAGCCGATTGATGTGGGGTCCCAATGAGCAGTACTTC
CASRLMWGPNEQYF
>TRBJ2-5|TRBV15|-|-
TGTGCCACCAGCAGAGCACTGGAGACCCAGTACTTC
CATSRALETQYF
>TRBJ2-5|TRBV4-2|-|once
TGTGCCAGCAGCCCAAGGGGGACGGGAGAGACCCAGTACTTC
CASSPRGTGETQYF
>TRBJ1-2|TRBV7-2|-|-
TGTGCCAGCAGCTTCAGCAGGGCTGATGGCTACACCTTC
CASSFSRADGYTF
>TRBJ2-1|TRBV5-1|-|-
TGCGCCAGCAGCTTACAGGAGAGGGGGTTCAATGAGCAGTTCTTC
CASSLQERGFNEQFF
>TRBJ2-3|TRBV7-2|TRBD1|few
TGTGCCAGCAGCTTTAGGGACAGGGTACGTCGTACGCAGTATTTT
CASSFRDRVRRTQYF
>TRBJ1-3|TRBV27|-|-
TGTGCCAGCAGTCGTGCAGGAGGCTCTGGAAACACCATATATTTT
CASSRAGGSGNTIYF
>TRBJ2-1|TRBV15|TRBD2|-
TGTGCCACCAGCACAACCTTTACTAGCGGGGGGGGCAATGAGCAGTTCTTC
CATSTTFTSGGGNEQFF
>TRBJ2-7|TRBV6-5|TRBD1|few
TGTGCCAGCAGAACAGGGGGCGATCCCAGCTACGAGCAGTACTTC
CASRTGGDPSYEQYF
>TRBJ2-7|TRBV29-1|-|-
TGCAGCGTGGCTAGACCGGGGAGGTCCTACGAGCGGTACTTC
CSVARPGRSYERYF
>TRBJ2-4|TRBV12-3/TRBV12-4|-|few
TGTGCCAGCAGTGGAGGGGGGACGGCCAAAAACATTCAGTACTTC
CASSGGGTAKNIQYF
>TRBJ2-7|TRBV6-1|-|-
TGTGCCACCAGCAAGGAGGCCTCCTACGAGCAGTACTTC
CATSKEASYEQYF
>TRBJ2-7|TRBV20-1|TRBD1|few
TGCAGTGCCCCTCGGATTGACAGGGGACCCGAGCAGTACTTC
CSAPRIDRGPEQYF
>TRBJ2-4|TRBV12-3/TRBV12-4|TRBD2|-
TGTGCCAGCAGTTTAGTGGGGGGGTCGGGCAAAAACATTCAGTACTTC
CASSLVGGSGKNIQYF
>TRBJ2-5|TRBV25-1|TRBD1|-
TGTGCCGGCAGTTTGGGGACAGCCGTAAGAGGGGGGACCCAGTACTTC
CAGSLGTAVRGGTQYF
>TRBJ2-5|TRBV4-3|-|few
TGCGCCAGCAGCCAAGGTATTAACAGACAAGAGACCCAGTACTTC
CASSQGINRQETQYF
>TRBJ2-5|TRBV6-2/TRBV6-3|-|-
TGTGCCAGCAGTTACTCGACCGGGGACTTTAAAGAGACCCAGTACTTC
CASSYSTGDFKETQYF
>TRBJ2-3|TRBV24-1|-|-
TGTGCCACCAGTGACCCTACAGTTCAGGGGGGGAACACAGATACGCAGTATTTT
CATSDPTVQGGNTDTQYF
>TRBJ2-3|TRBV5-1|TRBD2|-
TGCGCCAGCAGCCAAGCTAGCGGGGGGGCCAGTTCTTGGGCAGATACGCAGTATTTT
CASSQASGGASSWADTQYF
>TRBJ2-5|TRBV15|-|-
TGTGCCACCAGTGTAAAGCGGGTACAATTCGAAGAGACCCAGTACTTC
CATSVKRVQFEETQYF
>TRBJ2-7|TRBV20-1|-|-
TGCAGTGCTAGAGTACACTCACGTTACGAGCAGTACTTC
CSARVHSRYEQYF
>TRBJ2-5|TRBV3-1|-|-
TGTGCCAGCAGCCCTCCCAGACAGGTTCAAGAGACCCAGTACTTC
CASSPPRQVQETQYF
>TRBJ2-3|TRBV9|-|-
TGTGCCAGCAGCCCCCGCGGGGTGGAAGGGGCGAAACCAGATACGCAGTATTTT
CASSPRGVEGAKPDTQYF
>TRBJ2-7|TRBV20-1|-|-
TGCAGTGCTAGGTTCAGGGGAACTACCTACGAGCAGTACTTC
CSARFRGTTYEQYF
>TRBJ2-7|TRBV2|TRBD1|few
TGTGCCAGTAGTTGGGGACAGGGACCTTCCTACGAGCAGTACTTC
CASSWGQGPSYEQYF
>TRBJ1-6|TRBV7-6|-|-
TGTGCCACCAGGTCGCAGCAATATAATTCACCCCTCCACTTT
CATRSQQYNSPLHF